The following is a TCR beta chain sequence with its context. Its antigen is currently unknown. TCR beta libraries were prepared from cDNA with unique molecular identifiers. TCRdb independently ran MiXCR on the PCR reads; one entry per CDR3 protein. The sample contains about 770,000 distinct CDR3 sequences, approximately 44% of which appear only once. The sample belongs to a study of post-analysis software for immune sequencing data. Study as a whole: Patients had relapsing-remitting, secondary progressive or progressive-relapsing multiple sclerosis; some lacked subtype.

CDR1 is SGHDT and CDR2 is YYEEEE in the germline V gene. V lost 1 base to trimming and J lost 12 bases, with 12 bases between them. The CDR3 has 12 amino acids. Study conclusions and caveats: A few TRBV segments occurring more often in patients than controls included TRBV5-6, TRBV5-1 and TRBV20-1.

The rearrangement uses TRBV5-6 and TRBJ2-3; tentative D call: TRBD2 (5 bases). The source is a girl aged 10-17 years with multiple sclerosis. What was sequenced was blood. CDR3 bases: TGTGCCAGCAGCTTGAGTCTAGCCCCCCAGTATTTT. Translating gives CASSLSLAPQYF.